A selection of T cell receptor beta chains follows, all from one sample in a study of T cell changes during pregnancy in multiple sclerosis. Profiling relied on immunoSEQ multiplex PCR, and the TCRdb table lists in-frame clones only, not all of them. The repertoire consists of approximately 58,000 clones, with roughly 92% occurring once and the leading ten covering roughly 1.3%. The sample here was peripheral blood, taken in the second trimester of pregnancy. Receptors originate from a female donor with multiple sclerosis, enrolled in a pregnancy study. Each CDR3 is given with its conserved first and last residue. Fields, in order: D gene, J gene, clone size, V gene, CDR3 protein, CDR3 DNA. A D gene is named only where the DNA matches it firmly. Clone size is not always given. Where it is, it says once, few, many or a class for expanded clones.

d_call: TRBD2; j_call: TRBJ2-5; clone_size: NA; v_call: TRBV4-1; cdr3_aa: CASTQVLAGVKTQYF; cdr3_nt: TGCGCCAGCACCCAGGTCCTAGCGGGAGTAAAGACCCAGTACTTC
d_call: NA; j_call: TRBJ1-5; clone_size: NA; v_call: TRBV2; cdr3_aa: CASSDFRQSQPQHF; cdr3_nt: TGTGCCAGCAGTGATTTCAGACAGAGTCAGCCCCAGCATTTT
d_call: NA; j_call: TRBJ1-6; clone_size: NA; v_call: TRBV6-5; cdr3_aa: CASRLTLNSPLHF; cdr3_nt: TGTGCCAGCAGGCTCACATTAAATTCACCCCTCCACTTT
d_call: TRBD1; j_call: TRBJ2-5; clone_size: NA; v_call: TRBV13; cdr3_aa: CASSLRGQGQETQYF; cdr3_nt: TGTGCCAGCAGCTTAAGGGGACAGGGGCAAGAGACCCAGTACTTC
d_call: TRBD2; j_call: TRBJ2-1; clone_size: NA; v_call: TRBV5-4; cdr3_aa: CASSLGTSGSYNEQFF; cdr3_nt: TGTGCCAGCAGCCTGGGGACTAGCGGCTCCTACAATGAGCAGTTCTTC
d_call: TRBD2; j_call: TRBJ2-2; clone_size: NA; v_call: TRBV27; cdr3_aa: CASSLLSSGRVGTGELFF; cdr3_nt: TGTGCCAGCAGTTTGTTGTCTAGCGGGAGGGTGGGCACCGGGGAGCTGTTTTTT
d_call: NA; j_call: TRBJ2-5; clone_size: NA; v_call: TRBV5-6; cdr3_aa: CASSLVSSQETQYF; cdr3_nt: TGTGCCAGCAGCTTGGTTTCGAGTCAAGAGACCCAGTACTTC
d_call: NA; j_call: TRBJ2-5; clone_size: NA; v_call: TRBV11-2; cdr3_aa: CATTRSRQETQYF; cdr3_nt: TGTGCCACCACTCGCTCTAGGCAAGAGACCCAGTACTTC
d_call: NA; j_call: TRBJ1-1; clone_size: NA; v_call: TRBV18; cdr3_aa: CASQGSRDTEAFF; cdr3_nt: TGTGCCAGCCAAGGCAGTCGGGACACTGAAGCTTTCTTT
d_call: TRBD1; j_call: TRBJ1-5; clone_size: NA; v_call: TRBV27; cdr3_aa: CASSLSPRQGGNQPQHF; cdr3_nt: TGTGCCAGCAGTTTATCGCCCCGACAGGGCGGTAATCAGCCCCAGCATTTT
d_call: TRBD2; j_call: TRBJ2-5; clone_size: NA; v_call: TRBV7-9; cdr3_aa: CASRSGRETQYF; cdr3_nt: TGTGCCAGCAGGAGCGGGAGAGAGACCCAGTACTTC
d_call: TRBD1; j_call: TRBJ2-7; clone_size: NA; v_call: TRBV7-2; cdr3_aa: CASTLYGTGSYEQYF; cdr3_nt: TGTGCCAGCACCCTCTACGGGACAGGGTCTTACGAGCAGTACTTC
d_call: TRBD2; j_call: TRBJ2-1; clone_size: NA; v_call: TRBV7-8; cdr3_aa: CASSAEQRDLSYNEQFF; cdr3_nt: TGTGCCAGCAGCGCAGAACAGCGGGACCTCTCCTACAATGAGCAGTTCTTC
d_call: NA; j_call: TRBJ1-5; clone_size: NA; v_call: TRBV7-2; cdr3_aa: CASTPDNSNQPQHF; cdr3_nt: TGTGCCAGCACCCCCGACAACAGCAATCAGCCCCAGCATTTT
d_call: NA; j_call: TRBJ2-1; clone_size: NA; v_call: TRBV5-1; cdr3_aa: CASSMPGRGSSYNEQFF; cdr3_nt: TGCGCCAGCAGCATGCCGGGCCGGGGGAGCTCCTACAATGAGCAGTTCTTC
d_call: TRBD1; j_call: TRBJ1-2; clone_size: NA; v_call: TRBV19; cdr3_aa: CASRYRDRESSQDGYTF; cdr3_nt: TGTGCCAGTAGGTACCGGGACAGGGAATCTTCACAGGATGGCTACACCTTC
d_call: TRBD1; j_call: TRBJ2-3; clone_size: NA; v_call: TRBV5-1; cdr3_aa: CASMSERQGSTDTQYF; cdr3_nt: TGCGCCAGCATGTCGGAACGACAGGGGAGCACAGATACGCAGTATTTT
d_call: TRBD1; j_call: TRBJ1-2; clone_size: NA; v_call: TRBV30; cdr3_aa: CAWTGGFYGYTF; cdr3_nt: TGTGCCTGGACAGGGGGATTCTATGGCTACACCTTC
d_call: NA; j_call: TRBJ1-5; clone_size: NA; v_call: TRBV4-1; cdr3_aa: CASSQASNQPQHF; cdr3_nt: TGCGCCAGCAGCCAGGCAAGCAATCAGCCCCAGCATTTT
d_call: TRBD2; j_call: TRBJ2-3; clone_size: NA; v_call: TRBV9; cdr3_aa: CASSVSGSPPDTQYF; cdr3_nt: TGTGCCAGCAGCGTCAGCGGGAGCCCCCCAGATACGCAGTATTTT
d_call: TRBD1; j_call: TRBJ1-1; clone_size: NA; v_call: TRBV6-6; cdr3_aa: CASSGTGTGHTEAFF; cdr3_nt: TGTGCCAGCAGTGGAACCGGGACAGGGCACACTGAAGCTTTCTTT
d_call: NA; j_call: TRBJ2-5; clone_size: NA; v_call: TRBV4-1; cdr3_aa: CASSLSPGHRETQYF; cdr3_nt: TGCGCCAGCAGCCTATCCCCGGGACACCGGGAGACCCAGTACTTC
d_call: TRBD1; j_call: TRBJ2-7; clone_size: NA; v_call: TRBV5-1; cdr3_aa: CASSVGRDRALGEQYF; cdr3_nt: TGCGCCAGCAGCGTTGGGAGGGACAGGGCATTGGGGGAGCAGTACTTC
d_call: NA; j_call: TRBJ2-6; clone_size: NA; v_call: TRBV7-2; cdr3_aa: CASSLTRHSGANVLTF; cdr3_nt: TGTGCCAGCAGCTTAACGCGGCACTCTGGGGCCAACGTCCTGACTTTC
d_call: NA; j_call: TRBJ2-7; clone_size: NA; v_call: TRBV28; cdr3_aa: CASSFASTSSYEQYF; cdr3_nt: TGTGCCAGCAGTTTTGCTTCCACGAGCTCCTACGAGCAGTACTTC
d_call: TRBD2; j_call: TRBJ2-7; clone_size: NA; v_call: TRBV14; cdr3_aa: CASAQGLAYEQYF; cdr3_nt: TGTGCCAGTGCCCAGGGACTAGCCTACGAGCAGTACTTC
d_call: TRBD1; j_call: TRBJ1-1; clone_size: NA; v_call: TRBV25-1; cdr3_aa: CASSDSGTVPSEAFF; cdr3_nt: TGTGCCAGCAGTGATTCCGGGACAGTCCCCTCCGAAGCTTTCTTT
d_call: TRBD1; j_call: TRBJ2-7; clone_size: NA; v_call: TRBV7-9; cdr3_aa: CASSLRDRGEHEQYF; cdr3_nt: TGTGCCAGCAGCCTCCGGGACAGGGGTGAGCACGAGCAGTACTTC
d_call: NA; j_call: TRBJ1-2; clone_size: NA; v_call: TRBV7-2; cdr3_aa: CASSFRQDPVYGYTF; cdr3_nt: TGTGCCAGTAGCTTCAGACAGGACCCCGTCTATGGCTACACCTTC
d_call: TRBD2; j_call: TRBJ2-4; clone_size: NA; v_call: TRBV7-2; cdr3_aa: CASSLPSGGIQYF; cdr3_nt: TGTGCCAGCAGCTTACCTAGCGGGGGCATTCAGTACTTC
d_call: NA; j_call: TRBJ1-2; clone_size: once; v_call: TRBV20-1; cdr3_aa: CSANEVGYTF; cdr3_nt: TGCAGTGCTAACGAGGTTGGCTACACCTTC
d_call: NA; j_call: TRBJ2-3; clone_size: NA; v_call: TRBV21-1; cdr3_aa: CASSNNRVNPDTQYF; cdr3_nt: TGTGCCAGCAGCAATAACAGGGTGAACCCAGATACGCAGTATTTT
d_call: TRBD1; j_call: TRBJ2-2; clone_size: NA; v_call: TRBV7-2; cdr3_aa: CASERVQGQDTGELFF; cdr3_nt: TGTGCCAGCGAACGGGTACAGGGGCAGGACACCGGGGAGCTGTTTTTT
d_call: NA; j_call: TRBJ2-7; clone_size: NA; v_call: TRBV28; cdr3_aa: CASSFLQGYYEQYF; cdr3_nt: TGTGCCAGCAGTTTTCTACAGGGATATTACGAGCAGTACTTC
d_call: TRBD1; j_call: TRBJ1-2; clone_size: NA; v_call: TRBV4-1; cdr3_aa: CASSQGQGDLYGYTF; cdr3_nt: TGCGCCAGCAGCCAAGGACAGGGTGATCTCTATGGCTACACCTTC
d_call: NA; j_call: TRBJ1-2; clone_size: NA; v_call: TRBV4-1; cdr3_aa: CASSQQDVRGWGSYGYTF; cdr3_nt: TGCGCCAGCAGCCAACAAGATGTCAGGGGTTGGGGGAGCTATGGCTACACCTTC
d_call: NA; j_call: TRBJ2-1; clone_size: NA; v_call: TRBV7-6; cdr3_aa: CASRPDSHEQFF; cdr3_nt: TGTGCCAGCAGGCCGGACTCCCATGAGCAGTTCTTC
d_call: NA; j_call: TRBJ1-1; clone_size: NA; v_call: TRBV5-1; cdr3_aa: CASTADSATEAFF; cdr3_nt: TGCGCCAGCACCGCGGACTCCGCCACTGAAGCTTTCTTT
d_call: TRBD2; j_call: TRBJ2-3; clone_size: few; v_call: TRBV7-9; cdr3_aa: CASSFSGSSTQYF; cdr3_nt: TGTGCCAGCAGCTTCAGCGGGAGTAGCACGCAGTATTTT